What follows describes a single T cell receptor beta chain. This sample was included in a study of blood T cell repertoires in COVID-19. The table came from immunoSEQ multiplex PCR; TCRdb's copy has only in-frame clones and leaves some out. The repertoire holds 40,000 to 45,000 clones, with 80% to 90% as singletons. Sequenced input: peripheral blood. The TCR was taken from a human donor in a cohort sampled during active COVID-19.

CDR3: CASGTSGDTQYF. The CDR3 DNA reads TGTGCCAGCGGGACTAGCGGGGATACGCAGTATTTT. This chain connects TRBV27 to TRBJ2-3, with 12 nucleotides matching TRBD2. The ends lost 8 bases at V and 6 bases at J; junction bases unmatched: 0. The CDR3 extends over 12 amino acids. Looked up from germline, CDR1 is MNHEY and CDR2 is SMNVEV (reference sequence).